These 10 T cell receptor beta chains share one sample of origin, sequenced in a study of cytomegalovirus exposure and HLA in healthy donors. The PCR employed 60 Vbeta primers together with 13 Jbeta primers. This table comes from immunoSEQ multiplex PCR, and its TCRdb copy is limited to in-frame clones, with some not included. The table lists about 120,000 clones, over 70% of them singletons. The sample comprised PBMCs. The receptors were gathered from a man aged 18 to 30 in good health and CMV-seropositive.

This chain joins TRBV15 and TRBJ2-7, with 7 bases identical to TRBD2. Trimming at V came to 0 bases and at J to 3 bases, leaving 5 bases not matched to a gene. Germline CDR1 is LNHNV and CDR2 is YYDKDF (reference sequence). The CDR3 spans 15 residues. The chain's CDR3 is CATSRDPRTSYEQYF. The CDR3 DNA follows: TGTGCCACCAGCAGAGATCCGAGGACTAGCTACGAGCAGTACTTC.

This rearrangement joins TRBV18 to TRBJ2-1; D is possibly TRBD2 (7 bases). V lost 4 bases and J lost 8, with 18 bases in between. This CDR3 is 15 amino acids long. Germline V CDR1 and CDR2: KGHSH, LQKENI. In nucleotides, the CDR3 is TGTGCCAGCTCACGAGACGGGGGGCACTCCGATGAGCAGTTCTTC. Translated: CASSRDGGHSDEQFF.

V and J are TRBV14 and TRBJ2-7; TRBD1 matches 7 bases. J gave up 10 bases and V 4 bases, and 13 bases lay outside the gene matches. CDR3 length: 14 amino acids. Per the germline V gene, CDR1 is SGHDN and CDR2 is FVKESK. DNA of the CDR3: TGTGCCAGCAGCCCGTCCGCCGGACAGGTCGGACAGTACTTC. Its translation: CASSPSAGQVGQYF.

This chain uses TRBV7-9 with TRBJ2-5, with D tentatively TRBD2 (5 bases). Deletions cut 1 base from V and 5 bases from J, with 11 bases between. Per the germline V gene, CDR1 is SEHNR and CDR2 is FQNEAQ (reference sequence). This CDR3 comprises 14 residues. The CDR3 bases are TGTGCCAGCAGCTTAGTCGCGGAGGTCGAGACCCAGTACTTC. This gives the protein CASSLVAEVETQYF.

The V call is TRBV10-3, the J call TRBJ1-6; no reliable D call. Germline loops: CDR1 ENHRY, CDR2 SYGVKD. The V gene lost 11 bases and the J gene lost 0 bases, with 17 bases spanning the gap. This CDR3 has 16 residues. Here the CDR3 reads CAPGMERSSYNSPLHF. The CDR3 nucleotides are TGTGCCCCCGGAATGGAGCGAAGCTCCTATAATTCACCCCTCCACTTT.

This clone was seen a single time. This chain joins TRBV5-6 and TRBJ1-2; 8 bases align to TRBD1. V was pared by 6 bases and J by 6 bases, with 10 bases of the junction left unmatched. This CDR3 has 14 amino acids. Germline V CDR1 and CDR2: SGHDT, YYEEEE. The CDR3 DNA follows: TGTGCCAGCACCCTAACGGACAGGGAGAATGGCTACACCTTC. It yields the protein CASTLTDRENGYTF. The full variable domain, its missing parts supplied by reference TRBV5-6 and TRBJ1-2, is DAGVTQSPTHLIKTRGQQVTLRCSPKSGHDTVSWYQQALGQGPQFIFQYYEEEERQRGNFPDRFSGHQFPNYSSELNVNALLLGDSALYLCASTLTDRENGYTFGSGTRLTVV.

CDR3 protein: CASSRVGGGPTDTQYF. The DNA for the CDR3 is TGTGCCAGCAGTCGGGTGGGCGGGGGCCCCACAGATACGCAGTATTTT. The chain is built from TRBV9 and TRBJ2-3, with D possibly being TRBD2 (7 bases). The CDR3 covers 16 residues. V dropped 5 bases and J dropped 2 bases, with 18 bases sitting between them. The germline gives CDR1 SGDLS, CDR2 YYNGEE.

The chain links TRBV5-1 to TRBJ1-6; 7 bases agree with TRBD1. There are 13 residues in the CDR3. Germline CDR1 is SGHRS and CDR2 is YFSETQ. With V trimmed by 8 bases and J by 10 bases, 9 bases remained unmatched. CDR3 coding DNA: TGCGCCAGGAATAGACAGGGAGGCTCACCCCTCCACTTT. It translates to CARNRQGGSPLHF.

The rearrangement links TRBV30 to TRBJ2-5, with a weak D call TRBD1 (6 bases). Germline assignment: CDR1 GTSNPN and CDR2 SVGIG (reference sequence). This CDR3 has 13 amino acids. Trimming shortened V by 3 bases and J by 1 base, and 9 bases separated the two germline ends. In DNA form, the CDR3 reads TGTGCCTGGAGGGGGGCGGTCCAAGAGACCCAGTACTTC. Its translation: CAWRGAVQETQYF.

This clone turned up a few times. This chain joins TRBV19 and TRBJ1-2; the match to TRBD1 covers 10 bases. Germline V gene sequence: CDR1 LNHDA, CDR2 SQIVND (reference sequence). The ends lost 5 bases at V and 2 bases at J; junction bases unmatched: 5. The CDR3 is 15 residues long. CDR3 coding DNA: TGTGCCAGTAGTCCGGGACAGGGGACGAACTATGGCTACACCTTC. Translated, it gives CASSPGQGTNYGYTF.